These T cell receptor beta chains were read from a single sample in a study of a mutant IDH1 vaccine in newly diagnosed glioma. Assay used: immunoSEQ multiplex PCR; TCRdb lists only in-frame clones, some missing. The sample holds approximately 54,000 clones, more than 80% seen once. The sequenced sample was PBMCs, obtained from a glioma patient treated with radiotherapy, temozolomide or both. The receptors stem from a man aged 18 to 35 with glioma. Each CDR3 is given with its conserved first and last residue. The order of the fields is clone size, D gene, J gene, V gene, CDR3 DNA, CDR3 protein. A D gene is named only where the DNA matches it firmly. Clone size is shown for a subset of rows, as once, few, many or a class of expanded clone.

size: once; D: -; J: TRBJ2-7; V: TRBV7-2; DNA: TGTGCCAGCAGCTTGGACCGTCCCCCCTCCGAGCAGTACTTC; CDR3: CASSLDRPPSEQYF
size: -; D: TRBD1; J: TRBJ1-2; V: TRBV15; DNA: TGTGCCACCAGCAGGGGGGGACAGGGGAGAACTGGCTACACCTTC; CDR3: CATSRGGQGRTGYTF
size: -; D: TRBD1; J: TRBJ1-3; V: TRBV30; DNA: TGTGCCTGGAGTGAGGGACAGGGGTTCGCTGGAAACACCATATATTTT; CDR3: CAWSEGQGFAGNTIYF
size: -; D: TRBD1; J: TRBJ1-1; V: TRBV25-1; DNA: TGTGCCAGCAGTAACGGACAGGGGGCGAACACTGAAGCTTTCTTT; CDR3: CASSNGQGANTEAFF
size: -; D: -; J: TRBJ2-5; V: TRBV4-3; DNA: TGCGCCAGCAGCCAAGTCGGGGGCCGGGAAGAGACCCAGTACTTC; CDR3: CASSQVGGREETQYF
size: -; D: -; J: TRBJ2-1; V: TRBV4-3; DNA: TGCGCCAGCAGCCTACAGGGCAATGAGCAGTTCTTC; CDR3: CASSLQGNEQFF
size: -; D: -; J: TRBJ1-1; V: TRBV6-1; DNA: TGTGCCAGCAGTGCCTTAGGGGTGGGGATTGAAGCTTTCTTT; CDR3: CASSALGVGIEAFF
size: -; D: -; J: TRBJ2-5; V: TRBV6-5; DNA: TGTGCCAGCAGTTTCGCACATAGGCTTCAAGAGACCCAGTACTTC; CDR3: CASSFAHRLQETQYF
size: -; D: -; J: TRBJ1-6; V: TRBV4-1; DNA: TGCGCCAGCAGCCCCCCGATGGGGCGCCGAGTCTTT; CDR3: CASSPPMGRRVF
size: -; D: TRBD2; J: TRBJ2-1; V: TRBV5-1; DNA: TGCGCCAGCAGCCGCTCCACTAGCGTCTACAATGAGCAGTTCTTC; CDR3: CASSRSTSVYNEQFF
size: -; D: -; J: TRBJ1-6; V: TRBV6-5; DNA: TGTGCCAGCAGTTCCCAGGGCCCCTATAATTCACCCCTCCACTTT; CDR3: CASSSQGPYNSPLHF
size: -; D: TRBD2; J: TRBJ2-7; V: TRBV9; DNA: TGTGCCAGCAGCCGCGAGGGCGGGAGTCTGGCCGAGCAGTACTTC; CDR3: CASSREGGSLAEQYF
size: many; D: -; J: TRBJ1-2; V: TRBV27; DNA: TGTGCCAGCAGTTTATCAAAGGGGTCCCCGGGCTATGGCTACACCTTC; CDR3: CASSLSKGSPGYGYTF
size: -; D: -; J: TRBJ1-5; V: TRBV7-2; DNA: TGTGCCAGCAGCCCACAGGGCAATCAGCCCCAGCATTTT; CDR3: CASSPQGNQPQHF
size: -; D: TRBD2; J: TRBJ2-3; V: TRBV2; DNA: TGTGCCAGCAGCCGGACTAGCGGAGCAGATACGCAGTATTTT; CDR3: CASSRTSGADTQYF
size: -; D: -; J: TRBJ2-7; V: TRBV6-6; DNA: TGTGCCAGCAGTCTTCCGGGACTCTCCTACGAGCAGTACTTC; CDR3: CASSLPGLSYEQYF
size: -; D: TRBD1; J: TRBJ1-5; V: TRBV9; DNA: TGTGCCAGCAGCCCAAAACCACGGGACAGGGTTAGCAATCAGCCCCAGCATTTT; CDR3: CASSPKPRDRVSNQPQHF
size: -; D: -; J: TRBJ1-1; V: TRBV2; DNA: TGTGCCAGCAGGCTAGGGAACACTGAAGCTTTCTTT; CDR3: CASRLGNTEAFF
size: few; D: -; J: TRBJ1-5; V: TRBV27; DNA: TGTGCCAGCGGGGAGGGGACCCAGCCCCAGCATTTT; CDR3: CASGEGTQPQHF